Here is one TCR beta chain with its context. Its target is unknown. This table comes from immunoSEQ multiplex PCR, and its TCRdb copy is limited to in-frame clones, with some not included. There are 95,000 to 150,000 clones in the sample; 85% to 95% occur only once, and around 1.8% lies in the top ten. This entry comes from a study of T cell responses to AZD1222 COVID-19 vaccine. The ends were cut back, 4 bases at V and 7 bases at J, with 10 bases in the middle. Germline V gene data show CDR1 as DFQATT and CDR2 as SNEGSKA (reference sequence). The CDR3 contains 11 residues. Study-level findings and limits: Spike-specific TCR breadth and depth both grew after two AZD1222 doses. Baseline seropositives among AZD1222 recipients totaled only five to seven.

This chain uses TRBV20-1 with TRBJ1-1; D remains unclear. This specimen was peripheral blood, taken on day 0 of AZD1222 vaccination. This receptor was identified in an adult in good health. The CDR3 sequence: CSANLEIEAFF. The CDR3 DNA follows: TGCAGTGCTAATTTGGAGATTGAAGCTTTCTTT.